This T cell receptor (beta chain) was obtained from a study of early T cells in non-severe SARS-CoV-2 infection. In this sample, this clonotype turned up many times. Germline V gives CDR1 LNHDA, CDR2 SQIVND (reference sequence). The CDR3 runs 17 residues. V lost 1 base, J lost 7 bases, and 10 bases stayed unmatched. Individual cDNA molecules received unique molecular identifiers. TCRdb called the 5' RACE reads again in MiXCR, with one record for every CDR3 protein. Here the sample spans around 83,000 distinct CDR3 sequences, approximately 12% being singletons. The rearrangement uses TRBV19 and TRBJ2-1; 10 bases line up with TRBD2. The sequence came from an adult who was a healthcare worker with PCR-confirmed SARS-CoV-2 infection or an uninfected control (not recorded which). The sequencing used whole blood, collected at baseline. The CDR3 here is CASSIGTASGSRNEQFF. CDR3 DNA: TGTGCCAGTAGTATAGGGACCGCTAGCGGGAGTCGAAATGAGCAGTTCTTC.